The 27 T cell receptor beta chains given below trace back to one sample, sequenced in a study of response to subunit inactivated influenza vaccine. TCRdb called the RT-PCR reads again in MiXCR, with one record for every CDR3 protein. The table records about 650,000 distinct CDR3 sequences, around 16% of them present only once. The input for sequencing was PBMCs from blood, taken 11 to 12 days after vaccination. These receptors were taken from a man aged 45-60 years who received an inactivated influenza vaccine.

The chain uses TRBV18 and TRBJ2-7; 10 bases are a match to TRBD2. The CDR3 has 19 amino acids. Germline CDR1 is KGHSH and CDR2 is LQKENI. The junction had 18 bases not matched to a gene; V was cut back by 5 bases and J by 2 bases. The CDR3 bases are TGTGCCAGCTCAGCTCGAATCGGTGGGGCTAGCGGGAGCCCCTACGAGCAGTACTTC. It codes for CASSARIGGASGSPYEQYF. Full variable domain (missing parts from reference TRBV18 and TRBJ2-7): NAGVMQNPRHLVRRRGQEARLRCSPMKGHSHVYWYRQLPEEGLKFMVYLQKENIIDESGMPKERFSAEFPKEGPSILRIQQVVRGDSAAYFCASSARIGGASGSPYEQYFGPGTRLTVT.

This clonotype came up a few times. The rearrangement uses TRBV27 and TRBJ2-2; TRBD1 might be the D (5 bases). Germline V lookup: CDR1 MNHEY, CDR2 SMNVEV (reference sequence). With 3 bases removed from V and 1 base from J, the gap between germline ends came to 12 bases. The length of the CDR3 is 16 residues. Here the CDR3 DNA reads TGTGCCAGCAGTTTCTCGGCAGGGTTGAACACCGGGGAGCTGTTTTTT. Protein: CASSFSAGLNTGELFF.

The genes are TRBV28 and TRBJ2-7, with TRBD2 as a possible D gene (7 bases). Deletions cut 8 bases from V and 2 bases from J, with 22 bases between. The CDR3 sequence is 16 residues long. The germline V gene encodes CDR1 MDHEN and CDR2 SYDVKM. CDR3 in amino acids: CASGGPERGGTYEQYF. In DNA, the CDR3 is TGTGCCAGCGGGGGGCCCGAGCGGGGAGGTACCTACGAGCAGTACTTC. Combining the CDR3 with reference TRBV28 and TRBJ2-7 gives the whole variable domain DVKVTQSSRYLVKRTGEKVFLECVQDMDHENMFWYRQDPGLGLRLIYFSYDVKMKEKGDIPEGYSVSREKKERFSLILESASTNQTSMYLCASGGPERGGTYEQYFGPGTRLTVT.

The gene calls are TRBV5-4 and TRBJ1-1; a weak D match, TRBD1 (6 bases). Germline V gives CDR1 SGHNT, CDR2 YYREEE (reference sequence). This CDR3 has 15 residues. Trimming left V 5 bases short and J 4 bases short, with 18 bases between. DNA for the CDR3: TGTGCCAGCAGGCCCCCACAGGGCGGCGGCACTGAAGCTTTCTTT. Translation gives CASRPPQGGGTEAFF.

The sample holds many counts of this clonotype. The chain combines TRBV4-3 with TRBJ2-7; 9 bases map to TRBD1. The CDR3 length is 15 residues. The ends lost 3 bases at V and 4 bases at J; junction bases unmatched: 7. The germline V gene encodes CDR1 LGHNA and CDR2 YSLEER. The CDR3 coding sequence is TGCGCCAGCAGCCAGGGTCACAGGGGGCCTTACGAGCAGTACTTC. Amino acid sequence: CASSQGHRGPYEQYF.

This chain connects TRBV28 to TRBJ1-5; D is possibly TRBD1 (6 bases). CDR3 length equals 16 residues. V was shortened by 4 bases and J by 1 base, with 14 bases between the two germline ends. In germline, CDR1 is MDHEN, CDR2 SYDVKM. The CDR3 DNA is TGTGCCAGCAGTTCTCAGACAGGTCCCAGCAATCAGCCCCAGCATTTT. Translating gives CASSSQTGPSNQPQHF.

The chain couples TRBV10-3 to TRBJ2-2; D call uncertain. The CDR3 is made up of 13 amino acids. The germline V gene has CDR1 ENHRY and CDR2 SYGVKD. V was pared by 5 bases and J by 6 bases, with 10 bases between. The CDR3 spells CAISKVSPGELFF. The CDR3, as DNA: TGTGCCATCAGTAAAGTAAGCCCCGGGGAGCTGTTTTTT.

The V and J genes are TRBV6-2 or TRBV6-3 and TRBJ2-6, with D unresolved. Germline assignment: CDR1 MNHEY and CDR2 SVGEGT. The CDR3 is 12 amino acids. The V gene lost 5 bases and the J gene lost 6 bases, with 5 bases spanning the gap. The CDR3 region is CASSLQANVLTF. CDR3 nucleotide sequence: TGTGCCAGCAGTCTACAGGCCAACGTCCTGACTTTC.

This chain uses TRBV5-1 with TRBJ1-1, with TRBD1 identical over 12 bases. Germline CDR1 and CDR2: SGHRS and YFSETQ. V lost 3 bases and J lost 11; bases outside the gene matches: 11. This CDR3 spans 15 amino acids. This CDR3 is CASSSTPSGQGAAFF. In DNA, the CDR3 is TGCGCCAGCAGCTCAACCCCCTCGGGACAGGGGGCCGCTTTCTTT.

The rearrangement links TRBV7-2 to TRBJ1-5, with D unclear. This CDR3 region has 15 residues. CDR1 is SGHTA, CDR2 FQGNSA, per germline. Trimming cost V 3 bases and J 4 bases, with 13 bases left between them. CDR3 sequence reads: CASSFEGGVNQPQHF. The CDR3 coding sequence is TGTGCCAGCAGCTTTGAGGGTGGAGTTAATCAGCCCCAGCATTTT.

This clonotype was detected a few times. The V and J genes are TRBV29-1 and TRBJ1-4, with D possibly being TRBD1 (5 bases). V lost 3 bases, J lost 7 bases, and 12 bases lay in between. The CDR3 covers 13 residues. The germline CDR1 and CDR2 sequences are SQVTM and ANQGSEA. The CDR3 loop is CSVDGTGGEKLFF. CDR3 DNA sequence: TGCAGCGTTGATGGGACTGGGGGTGAAAAACTGTTTTTT.

This clonotype has only a few counts. The CDR3 reads CASMLGTPDGELFF. In nucleotides, the CDR3 is TGTGCCAGCATGCTAGGGACACCCGACGGGGAGCTGTTTTTT. V and J are TRBV28 and TRBJ2-2, with a weak D call TRBD1 (6 bases). The CDR3 has 14 amino acids. Germline loops: CDR1 MDHEN, CDR2 SYDVKM. V lost 7 bases and J 7 bases, leaving 16 bases between the germline ends.

In its sample, this clonotype was seen a few times. The gene calls are TRBV4-3 and TRBJ2-1; D perhaps matches TRBD2 (5 bases). V was shortened by 4 bases and J by 6 bases, with 10 bases between the two germline ends. Germline V CDR1 and CDR2: LGHNA, YSLEER. The CDR3 consists of 13 residues. CDR3 sequence reads: CASSPGKVNEQFF. As DNA, the CDR3 is TGCGCCAGCAGCCCCGGGAAAGTCAATGAGCAGTTCTTC.

In this sample, this clonotype turned up a few times. The chain is built from TRBV6-2 or TRBV6-3 and TRBJ2-7; D may be TRBD2 (7 bases). The CDR3 consists of 14 residues. Looked up from germline, CDR1 is MNHEY and CDR2 is SVGEGT. V lost 6 bases and J 6 bases, leaving 18 bases between the germline ends. CDR3 DNA sequence: TGTGCCAGCAGCTCGGCGGGGGCAGCCTCCGAGCAGTACTTC. It specifies CASSSAGAASEQYF.

This clonotype has only one observation. V gene TRBV6-5 combines with J gene TRBJ2-5, with D perhaps being TRBD1 or TRBD2 (5 bases each). The length of the CDR3 is 15 residues. The germline CDR1 and CDR2 sequences are MNHEY and SVGAGI. V lost 2 bases and J 4 bases, leaving 14 bases between the germline ends. CDR3 residues: CASSYGTGLRETQYF. The CDR3 nucleotides read TGTGCCAGCAGTTACGGGACCGGGTTACGAGAGACCCAGTACTTC.

There are a few counts of this clonotype. The chain has TRBV5-1 and TRBJ1-4, with 7 nucleotides matching TRBD1. The ends lost 5 bases at V and 7 bases at J; junction bases unmatched: 8. There are 14 residues in the CDR3. Germline V lookup: CDR1 SGHRS, CDR2 YFSETQ. The DNA of the CDR3 is TGCGCCAGCAGGCCGACAGGGAGGGCTGAAAAACTGTTTTTT. This sequence encodes CASRPTGRAEKLFF.

This sequence joins TRBV5-1 and TRBJ2-7; no reliable D call. Trimming shortened V by 0 bases and J by 3 bases, and 13 bases separated the two germline ends. CDR3 size: 15 residues. The germline V gene has CDR1 SGHRS and CDR2 YFSETQ. The chain's CDR3 is CASSLAGQVRYEQYF. CDR3 bases: TGCGCCAGCAGCTTGGCCGGCCAGGTTCGCTACGAGCAGTACTTC.

V usage is TRBV11-1 and J usage is TRBJ2-1; 14 bases line up with TRBD2. The CDR3 spans 15 residues. The J segment lost 8 bases and the V segment lost 5 bases, leaving 5 bases of the junction unmatched. CDR1 is SGHAT, CDR2 FQDESV, per germline (reference sequence). The CDR3 coding sequence is TGTGCCAGCAGCCGGACTAGCGGGGGGCCCGATGAGCAGTTCTTC. Translation gives CASSRTSGGPDEQFF.

The rearrangement uses TRBV6-2 or TRBV6-3 and TRBJ2-1; D unresolved. Trimming took off 2 bases at V and 13 bases at J, with 12 bases between the two ends. CDR3 length equals 12 residues. The V gene's germline CDR1 is MNHEY and CDR2 SVGEGT. CDR3 sequence reads: CASSYHQAFQFF. The CDR3 DNA follows: TGTGCCAGCAGTTACCACCAGGCTTTTCAGTTCTTC.

This clonotype was counted only a few times. V is TRBV7-2 and J is TRBJ1-2; no clear D. The V end lost 3 bases, the J end lost 8 bases, and 13 bases lay between the germline ends. Germline-derived CDR1 and CDR2 are SGHTA and FQGNSA. This CDR3 is built from 13 residues. The CDR3 reads CASSLGKGAGYTF. The CDR3 region has the DNA TGTGCCAGCAGCTTGGGTAAAGGAGCGGGCTACACCTTC. Full variable domain (outside the CDR3, taken from reference TRBV7-2 and TRBJ1-2): GAGVSQSPSNKVTEKGKDVELRCDPISGHTALYWYRQSLGQGLEFLIYFQGNSAPDKSGLPSDRFSAERTGGSVSTLTIQRTQQEDSAVYLCASSLGKGAGYTFGSGTRLTVV.

The genes are TRBV20-1 and TRBJ2-2; 9 positions agree with TRBD2. The V segment lost 5 bases and the J segment 6 bases; nucleotides outside the gene matches: 7. The germline gives CDR1 DFQATT, CDR2 SNEGSKA (reference sequence). The CDR3 loop spans 14 amino acids. The CDR3 DNA follows: TGCAGTGCTTCCGGGACTAGCTTTTCCGGGGAGCTGTTTTTT. Amino acids: CSASGTSFSGELFF.

This clonotype was seen a few times. The V and J genes are TRBV6-5 and TRBJ2-3; no clear D gene. Deletions cut 2 bases from V and 1 base from J, with 13 bases between. From germline, CDR1 is MNHEY and CDR2 SVGAGI. This CDR3 spans 16 amino acids. The CDR3 coding sequence is TGTGCCAGCAGTTACCGCACGGGCACCCGCACAGATACGCAGTATTTT. Its translation: CASSYRTGTRTDTQYF.

The chain couples TRBV20-1 to TRBJ1-1; TRBD1 is a possible D gene (6 bases). The CDR3 has 17 residues. Germline CDR1 and CDR2: DFQATT and SNEGSKA (reference sequence). Trimming stripped 0 bases from V and 0 bases from J, with 17 bases between. The CDR3 region is CSARDWVGGHLNTEAFF. CDR3 DNA sequence: TGCAGTGCTAGAGATTGGGTAGGGGGACACTTGAACACTGAAGCTTTCTTT.

This chain connects TRBV10-3 to TRBJ2-1, with D possibly matching TRBD1 (5 bases). The CDR3 totals 13 residues. Germline V gene sequence: CDR1 ENHRY, CDR2 SYGVKD. The V end was cut by 9 bases, the J end by 7 bases, with 16 bases between. CDR3 in amino acids: CAMNYDRKNEQFF. CDR3 DNA sequence: TGTGCCATGAATTACGACAGAAAGAATGAGCAGTTCTTC.

In DNA form, the CDR3 reads TGCGCCAGCAGCCCGGCGGCAGGGATGGTTGAGACCCAGTACTTC. Translation gives CASSPAAGMVETQYF. The chain links TRBV5-1 to TRBJ2-5; tentatively, D is TRBD1 (5 bases). In germline, CDR1 is SGHRS, CDR2 YFSETQ. The V end was cut by 4 bases, the J end by 5 bases, with 18 bases between. The CDR3 loop spans 15 amino acids.

Of note for this clonotype: A junction end diverges from the germline sequence, so it may reflect a read error. This chain links TRBV7-7 with TRBJ2-7; D may be TRBD2 (6 bases). In germline, CDR1 is SSHAT, CDR2 FNYEAQ (reference sequence). This CDR3 spans 14 amino acids. The CDR3 here is CASSLGLPPYEQYF. As DNA, the CDR3 is TGTGCTAGCAGCTTAGGACTACCCCCCTACGAGCAGTACTTC. Together with reference TRBV7-7 and TRBJ2-7, the CDR3 gives the full variable domain: GAGVSQSPRYKVTKRGQDVTLRCDPISSHATLYWYQQALGQGPEFLTYFNYEAQPDKSGLPSDRFSAERPEGSISTLTIQRTEQRDSAMYRCASSLGLPPYEQYFGPGTRLTVT.

There are a few counts of this clonotype. The chain links TRBV3-1 to TRBJ1-1; possible D gene TRBD1, 6 bases. The CDR3 consists of 14 residues. CDR1 is LGHDT, CDR2 YNNKEL, per germline (reference sequence). V was pared by 4 bases and J by 6 bases, with 15 bases between. The CDR3 spells CASSPGQTGAEAFF. CDR3 bases: TGTGCCAGCAGCCCCGGACAGACTGGCGCTGAAGCTTTCTTT. Drawing the rest from reference TRBV3-1 and TRBJ1-1, the complete variable domain is DTAVSQTPKYLVTQMGNDKSIKCEQNLGHDTMYWYKQDSKKFLKIMFSYNNKELIINETVPNRFSPKSPDKAHLNLHINSLELGDSAVYFCASSPGQTGAEAFFGQGTRLTVV.